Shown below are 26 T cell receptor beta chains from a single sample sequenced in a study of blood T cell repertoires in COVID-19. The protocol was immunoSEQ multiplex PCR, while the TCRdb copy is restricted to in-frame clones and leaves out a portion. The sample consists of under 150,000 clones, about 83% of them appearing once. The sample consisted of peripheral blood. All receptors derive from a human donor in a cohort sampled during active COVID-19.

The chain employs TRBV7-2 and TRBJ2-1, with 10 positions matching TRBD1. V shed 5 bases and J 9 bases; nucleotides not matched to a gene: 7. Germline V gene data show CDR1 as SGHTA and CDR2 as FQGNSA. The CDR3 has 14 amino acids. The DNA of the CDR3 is TGTGCCAGCAGCACCGGGACAGGGGTTTTTGAGCAGTTCTTC. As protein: CASSTGTGVFEQFF.

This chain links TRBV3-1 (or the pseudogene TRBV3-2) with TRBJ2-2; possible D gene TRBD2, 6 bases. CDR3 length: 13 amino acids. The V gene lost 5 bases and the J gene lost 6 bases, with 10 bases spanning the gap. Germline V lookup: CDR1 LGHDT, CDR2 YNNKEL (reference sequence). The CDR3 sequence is CASSISGAGELFF. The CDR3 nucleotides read TGTGCCAGCAGCATATCGGGGGCCGGGGAGCTGTTTTTT.

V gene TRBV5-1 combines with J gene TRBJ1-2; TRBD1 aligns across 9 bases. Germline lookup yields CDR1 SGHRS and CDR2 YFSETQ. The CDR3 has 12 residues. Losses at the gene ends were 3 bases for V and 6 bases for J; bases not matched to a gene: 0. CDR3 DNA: TGCGCCAGCAGCTGGGACAGGGATGGCTACACCTTC. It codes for CASSWDRDGYTF.

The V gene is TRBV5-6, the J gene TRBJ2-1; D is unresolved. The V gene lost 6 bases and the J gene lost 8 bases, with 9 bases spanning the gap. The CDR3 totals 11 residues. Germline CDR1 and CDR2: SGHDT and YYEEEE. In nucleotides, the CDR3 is TGTGCCAGCACTTCACTCGATGAGCAGTTCTTC. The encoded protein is CASTSLDEQFF. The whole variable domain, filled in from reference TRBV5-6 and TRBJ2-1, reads DAGVTQSPTHLIKTRGQQVTLRCSPKSGHDTVSWYQQALGQGPQFIFQYYEEEERQRGNFPDRFSGHQFPNYSSELNVNALLLGDSALYLCASTSLDEQFFGPGTRLTVL.

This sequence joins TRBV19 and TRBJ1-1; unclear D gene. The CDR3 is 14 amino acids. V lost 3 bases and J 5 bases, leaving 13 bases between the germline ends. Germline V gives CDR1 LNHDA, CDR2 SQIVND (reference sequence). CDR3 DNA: TGTGCCAGTAGTATCAACGCCTGGAGTACTGAAGCTTTCTTT. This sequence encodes CASSINAWSTEAFF. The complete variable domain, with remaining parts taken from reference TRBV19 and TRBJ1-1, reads DGGITQSPKYLFRKEGQNVTLSCEQNLNHDAMYWYRQDPGQGLRLIYYSQIVNDFQKGDIAEGYSVSREKKESFPLTVTSAQKNPTAFYLCASSINAWSTEAFFGQGTRLTVV.

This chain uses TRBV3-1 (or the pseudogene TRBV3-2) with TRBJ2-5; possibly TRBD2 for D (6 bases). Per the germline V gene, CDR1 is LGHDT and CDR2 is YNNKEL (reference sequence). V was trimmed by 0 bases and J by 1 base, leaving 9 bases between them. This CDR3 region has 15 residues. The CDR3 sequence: CASSQEAGPQETQYF. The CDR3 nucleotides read TGTGCCAGCAGCCAAGAAGCGGGCCCCCAAGAGACCCAGTACTTC.

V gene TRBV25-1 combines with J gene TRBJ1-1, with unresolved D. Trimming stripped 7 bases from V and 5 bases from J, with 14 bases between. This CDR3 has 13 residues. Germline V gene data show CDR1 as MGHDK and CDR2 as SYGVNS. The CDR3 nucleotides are TGTGCCAGCATAGGGTTGCGGGAAACTGAAGCTTTCTTT. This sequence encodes CASIGLRETEAFF.

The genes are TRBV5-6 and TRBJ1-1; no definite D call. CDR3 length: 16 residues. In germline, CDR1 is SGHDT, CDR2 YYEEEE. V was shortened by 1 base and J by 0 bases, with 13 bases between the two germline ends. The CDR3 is CASSLITALLNTEAFF. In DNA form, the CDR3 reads TGTGCCAGCAGCTTGATCACCGCTCTATTGAACACTGAAGCTTTCTTT.

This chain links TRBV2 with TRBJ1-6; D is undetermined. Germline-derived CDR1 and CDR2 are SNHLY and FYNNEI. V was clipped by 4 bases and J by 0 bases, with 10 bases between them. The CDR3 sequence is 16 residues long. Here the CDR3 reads CASSGYRISYNSPLHF. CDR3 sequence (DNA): TGTGCCAGCAGTGGTTACAGAATCTCCTATAATTCACCCCTCCACTTT.

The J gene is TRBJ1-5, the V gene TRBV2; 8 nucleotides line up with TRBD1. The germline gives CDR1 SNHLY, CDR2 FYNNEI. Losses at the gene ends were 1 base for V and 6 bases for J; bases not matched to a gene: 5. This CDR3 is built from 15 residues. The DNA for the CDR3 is TGTGCCAGCAGTGAAGGGACAGGGAGGGCTCAGCCCCAGCATTTT. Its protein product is CASSEGTGRAQPQHF.

CDR3 sequence (DNA): TGTGCCAGCAGCTCCCCTCGGGTCTCTGGGGCCAACGTCCTGACTTTC. It yields the protein CASSSPRVSGANVLTF. The chain is built from TRBV5-8 and TRBJ2-6, with D unclear. The CDR3 has 16 amino acids. Trimming took off 3 bases at V and 0 bases at J, with 10 bases between the two ends. Germline V gene sequence: CDR1 SGHTS, CDR2 YDEGEE.

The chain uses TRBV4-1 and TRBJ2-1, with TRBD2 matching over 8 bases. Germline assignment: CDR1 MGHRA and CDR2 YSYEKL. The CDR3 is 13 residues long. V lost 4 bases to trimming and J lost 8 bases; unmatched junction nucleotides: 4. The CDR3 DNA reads TGCGCCAGCAGCCCGGGGACTAGGGATGAGCAGTTCTTC. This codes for CASSPGTRDEQFF.

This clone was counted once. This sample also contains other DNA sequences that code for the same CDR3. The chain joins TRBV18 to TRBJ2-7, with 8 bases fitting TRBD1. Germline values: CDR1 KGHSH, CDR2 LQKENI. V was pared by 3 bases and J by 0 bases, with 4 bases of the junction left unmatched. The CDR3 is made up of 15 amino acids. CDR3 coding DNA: TGTGCCAGCTCACCCGGACAGGGCTCCTCCTACGAGCAGTACTTC. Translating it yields CASSPGQGSSYEQYF.

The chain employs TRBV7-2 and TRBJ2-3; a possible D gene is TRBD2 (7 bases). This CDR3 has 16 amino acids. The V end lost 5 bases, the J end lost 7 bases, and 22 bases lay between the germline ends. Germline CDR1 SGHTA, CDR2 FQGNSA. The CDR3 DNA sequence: TGTGCCAGCAGCCAAGGCCTCCGGGGGGCAGGGCATACGCAGTATTTT. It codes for CASSQGLRGAGHTQYF.

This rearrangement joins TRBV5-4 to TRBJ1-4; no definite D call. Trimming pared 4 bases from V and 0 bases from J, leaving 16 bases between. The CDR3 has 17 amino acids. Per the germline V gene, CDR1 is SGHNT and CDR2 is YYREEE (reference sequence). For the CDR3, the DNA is TGTGCCAGCAGCAGAACGCCCAATTGGCCAACTAATGAAAAACTGTTTTTT. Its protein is CASSRTPNWPTNEKLFF. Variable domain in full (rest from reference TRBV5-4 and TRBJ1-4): ETGVTQSPTHLIKTRGQQVTLRCSSQSGHNTVSWYQQALGQGPQFIFQYYREEENGRGNFPPRFSGLQFPNYSSELNVNALELDDSALYLCASSRTPNWPTNEKLFFGSGTQLSVL.

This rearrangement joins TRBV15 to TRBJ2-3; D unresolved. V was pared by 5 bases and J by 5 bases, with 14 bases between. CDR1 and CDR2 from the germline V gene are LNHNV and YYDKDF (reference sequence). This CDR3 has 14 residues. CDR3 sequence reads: CATSPASRVDTQYF. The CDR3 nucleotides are TGTGCCACCAGCCCCGCGTCCCGGGTAGATACGCAGTATTTT.

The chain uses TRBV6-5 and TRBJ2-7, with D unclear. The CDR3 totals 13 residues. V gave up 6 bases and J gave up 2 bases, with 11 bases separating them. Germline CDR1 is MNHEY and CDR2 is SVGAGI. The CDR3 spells CASRVRVAYEQYF. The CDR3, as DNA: TGTGCCAGCAGGGTTCGAGTCGCCTACGAGCAGTACTTC.

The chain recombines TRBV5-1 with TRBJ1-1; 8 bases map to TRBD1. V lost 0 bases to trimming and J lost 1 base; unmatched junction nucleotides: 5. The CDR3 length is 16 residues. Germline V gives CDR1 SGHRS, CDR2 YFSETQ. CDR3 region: CASSLDRTGRNTEAFF. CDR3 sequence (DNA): TGCGCCAGCAGCTTGGACAGGACAGGGAGGAACACTGAAGCTTTCTTT.

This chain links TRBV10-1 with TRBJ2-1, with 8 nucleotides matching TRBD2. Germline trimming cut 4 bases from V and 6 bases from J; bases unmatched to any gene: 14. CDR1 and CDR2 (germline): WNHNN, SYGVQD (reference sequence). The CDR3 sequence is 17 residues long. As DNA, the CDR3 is TGCGCCAGCAGTGGTGGTATCGACGGGGGGGCTGCCAATGAGCAGTTCTTC. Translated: CASSGGIDGGAANEQFF.

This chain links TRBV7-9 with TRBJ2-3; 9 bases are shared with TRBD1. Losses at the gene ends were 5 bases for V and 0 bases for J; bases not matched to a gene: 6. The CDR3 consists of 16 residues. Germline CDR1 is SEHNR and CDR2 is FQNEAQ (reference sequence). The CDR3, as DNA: TGTGCCAGCAGCACAGGGGACAGGGCTAGCACAGATACGCAGTATTTT. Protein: CASSTGDRASTDTQYF.

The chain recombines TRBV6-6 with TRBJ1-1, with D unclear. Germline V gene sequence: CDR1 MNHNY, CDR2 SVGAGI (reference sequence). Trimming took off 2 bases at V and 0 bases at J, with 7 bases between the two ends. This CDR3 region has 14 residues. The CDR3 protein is CASSYMELNTEAFF. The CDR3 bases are TGTGCCAGCAGTTACATGGAGTTGAACACTGAAGCTTTCTTT.

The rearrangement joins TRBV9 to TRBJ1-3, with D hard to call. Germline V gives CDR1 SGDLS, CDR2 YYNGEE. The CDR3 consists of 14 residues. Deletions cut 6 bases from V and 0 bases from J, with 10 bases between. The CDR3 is CASNRGVSGNTIYF. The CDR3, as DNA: TGTGCCAGCAACCGAGGCGTCTCTGGAAACACCATATATTTT.

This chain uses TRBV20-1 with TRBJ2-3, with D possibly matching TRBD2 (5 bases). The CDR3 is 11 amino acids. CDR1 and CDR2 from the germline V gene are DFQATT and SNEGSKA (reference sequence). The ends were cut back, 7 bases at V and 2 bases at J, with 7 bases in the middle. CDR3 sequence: CSGRATDTQYF. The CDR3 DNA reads TGCAGTGGGCGGGCCACAGATACGCAGTATTTT.

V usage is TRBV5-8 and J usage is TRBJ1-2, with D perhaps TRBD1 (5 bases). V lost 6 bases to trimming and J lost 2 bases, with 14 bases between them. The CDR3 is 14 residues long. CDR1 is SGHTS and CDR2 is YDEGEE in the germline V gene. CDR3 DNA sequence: TGTGCCAGCACCCTGGGCAGGGTCAACTATGGCTACACCTTC. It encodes CASTLGRVNYGYTF.

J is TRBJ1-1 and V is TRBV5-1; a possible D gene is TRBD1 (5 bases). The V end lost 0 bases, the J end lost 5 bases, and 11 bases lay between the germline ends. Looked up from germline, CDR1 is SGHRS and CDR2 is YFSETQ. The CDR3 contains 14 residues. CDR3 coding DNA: TGCGCCAGCAGCTTGGATCGGAAGGGGACTGAAGCTTTCTTT. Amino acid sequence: CASSLDRKGTEAFF.

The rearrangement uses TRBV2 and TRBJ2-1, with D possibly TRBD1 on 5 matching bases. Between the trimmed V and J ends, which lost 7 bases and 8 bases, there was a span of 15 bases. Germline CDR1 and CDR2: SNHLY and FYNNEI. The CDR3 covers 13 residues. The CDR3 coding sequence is TGTGCCAGCAAAGGTCAGGGTCTGGATGAGCAGTTCTTC. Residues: CASKGQGLDEQFF.